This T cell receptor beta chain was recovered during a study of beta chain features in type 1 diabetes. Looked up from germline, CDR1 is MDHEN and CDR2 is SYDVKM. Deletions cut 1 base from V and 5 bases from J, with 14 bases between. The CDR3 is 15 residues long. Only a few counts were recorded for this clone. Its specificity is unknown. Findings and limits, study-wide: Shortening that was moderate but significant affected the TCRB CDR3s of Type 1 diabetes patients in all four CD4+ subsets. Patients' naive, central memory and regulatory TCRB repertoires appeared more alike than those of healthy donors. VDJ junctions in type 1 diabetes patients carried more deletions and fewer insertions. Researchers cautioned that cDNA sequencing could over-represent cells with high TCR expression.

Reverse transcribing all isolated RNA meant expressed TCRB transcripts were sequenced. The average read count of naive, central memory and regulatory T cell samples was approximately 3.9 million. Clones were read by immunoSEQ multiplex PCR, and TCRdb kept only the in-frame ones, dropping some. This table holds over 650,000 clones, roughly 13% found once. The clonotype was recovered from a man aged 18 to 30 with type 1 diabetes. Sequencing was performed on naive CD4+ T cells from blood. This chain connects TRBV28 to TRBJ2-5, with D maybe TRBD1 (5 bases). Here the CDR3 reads CASSLFRAESETQYF. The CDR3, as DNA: TGTGCCAGCAGTTTATTCAGGGCCGAGTCGGAGACCCAGTACTTC.